A selection of T cell receptor beta chains follows, all from one sample in a study of CD8+CD57+ T cells in acquired aplastic anemia. Via MiXCR, TCRdb re-called the reads, giving one row per CDR3 protein. This table has more than 150,000 distinct CDR3 sequences, less than 50% appearing once. Sequencing was performed on sorted CD4+, CD8+, or CD8+CD57+ T cells (not recorded which) from PBMCs. These receptors came from a human donor with aplastic anemia. Both conserved end residues are part of each CDR3. Fields, in order: V gene, J gene, clone size, D gene, CDR3 DNA, CDR3 protein. D genes are given only for firm matches. Clone size is shown for a subset of rows, as once, few, many or a class of expanded clone.

V: TRBV4-2
J: TRBJ2-1
size: -
D: TRBD2
DNA: TGTGCCAGCTCGGGCGGGGGTTACGGTGAGCAGTTCTTC
CDR3: CASSGGGYGEQFF

V: TRBV25-1
J: TRBJ2-3
size: -
D: -
DNA: TGTGCCAGCAGTGATATAGGGGATGCGGATACGCAGTATTTT
CDR3: CASSDIGDADTQYF

V: TRBV9
J: TRBJ1-2
size: many
D: -
DNA: TGTGCCAGCAGCGTAGACAGGAACGCTAACTATGGCTACACCTTC
CDR3: CASSVDRNANYGYTF

V: TRBV6-5
J: TRBJ1-5
size: few
D: -
DNA: TGTGCCAGCAATTACTCGGATAGGTATAGCAATCAGCCCCAGCATTTT
CDR3: CASNYSDRYSNQPQHF

V: TRBV12-3/TRBV12-4
J: TRBJ1-6
size: -
D: TRBD1
DNA: TGTGCCAGCACCATCGGGACAGGGCGTATCTATTCACCCCTCCACTTT
CDR3: CASTIGTGRIYSPLHF

V: TRBV19
J: TRBJ2-7
size: -
D: -
DNA: TGTGCCAGTGCTGCGGTAGATACCCGCGTCTACGAGCAGTACTTC
CDR3: CASAAVDTRVYEQYF

V: TRBV2
J: TRBJ1-1
size: -
D: -
DNA: TGTGCCAGCAGTGGTAGGGCGGAAGCTTTCTTT
CDR3: CASSGRAEAFF

V: TRBV7-9
J: TRBJ1-3
size: many
D: -
DNA: TGTGCCAGCAGCTTAGCCGAGGTTACTGGAAACACCATATATTTT
CDR3: CASSLAEVTGNTIYF

V: TRBV7-3
J: TRBJ2-7
size: -
D: TRBD1
DNA: TGTGCCAGCAGCCACAGGGGCGACGAGCAGTACTTC
CDR3: CASSHRGDEQYF

V: TRBV7-2
J: TRBJ1-3
size: -
D: -
DNA: TGTGCCAGCAGCTTATCTTGGAGCTCTGGAAACACCATATATTTT
CDR3: CASSLSWSSGNTIYF

V: TRBV2
J: TRBJ1-4
size: once
D: TRBD1
DNA: TGTGCCAGCAGTGTACGGCGGGACAGGAATGAAAAACTGTTTTTT
CDR3: CASSVRRDRNEKLFF

V: TRBV29-1
J: TRBJ2-1
size: -
D: TRBD2
DNA: TGCAGCGGACTAGCGGGTAACTACAATGAGCAGTTCTTC
CDR3: CSGLAGNYNEQFF

V: TRBV28
J: TRBJ2-2
size: few
D: -
DNA: TGTGCCAGCACCCTGATGAGGGCCGGGGAGCTGTTTTTT
CDR3: CASTLMRAGELFF

V: TRBV10-3
J: TRBJ2-1
size: -
D: -
DNA: TGTGCCATCAGTGACGCGGAGAGCTCCTACAATGAGCAGTTCTTC
CDR3: CAISDAESSYNEQFF

V: TRBV12-3/TRBV12-4
J: TRBJ1-4
size: -
D: TRBD1
DNA: TGTGCCAGCAGACCGGACAGGGGTGAAAAACTGTTTTTT
CDR3: CASRPDRGEKLFF

V: TRBV6-5
J: TRBJ1-6
size: many
D: -
DNA: TGTGCCAGCAGTTACGTTGGGGAGAATTCACCCCTCCACTTT
CDR3: CASSYVGENSPLHF

V: TRBV10-3
J: TRBJ2-7
size: -
D: -
DNA: TGTGCCGTCACCTCCGGGTCAGCCTACGAGCAGTACTTC
CDR3: CAVTSGSAYEQYF

V: TRBV10-3
J: TRBJ2-7
size: -
D: TRBD1
DNA: TGTGCCATCAGTGGACAGGGGGCCGGCGAGCAGTACTTC
CDR3: CAISGQGAGEQYF

V: TRBV5-1
J: TRBJ1-5
size: many
D: -
DNA: TGCGCCAGCAGCTTGGCCGGACAAGAAGATCAGCCCCAGCATTTT
CDR3: CASSLAGQEDQPQHF

V: TRBV19
J: TRBJ2-3
size: once
D: TRBD1
DNA: TGTGCCAGTAGTGTCGACAGGGGAGGTACGCAGTATTTT
CDR3: CASSVDRGGTQYF

V: TRBV7-9
J: TRBJ1-2
size: -
D: -
DNA: TGTGCCAGCGGCGGGGTATATGGCTACACCTTC
CDR3: CASGGVYGYTF

V: TRBV3-1
J: TRBJ1-2
size: -
D: TRBD1
DNA: TGTGCCAGCAGCCCCTATGGACAGGGTGTGGGCTACACCTTC
CDR3: CASSPYGQGVGYTF

V: TRBV11-2
J: TRBJ2-1
size: many
D: TRBD2
DNA: TGTGCCAGCAGCTGGGGGACTAGCGGGTACAATGAGCAGTTCTTC
CDR3: CASSWGTSGYNEQFF